This TCR beta chain was identified during a study of OX40 agonist ivuxolimab in advanced cancers. Study at large: Hepatocellular carcinoma, melanoma, renal cell or head and neck cancer occurred in dose-escalation patients.

Study-wide findings and caveats: CD4+ T cells averaged fewer expanded clones than CD8+ T cells. Partial responders dosed at 0.1-3.0 mg/kg displayed clonal expansion ranking among the lowest.

To note about this clone: The antigen remains unidentified.

Using immunoSEQ multiplex PCR, the repertoire was profiled, and TCRdb retains in-frame clones only, with some absent. The sample has some 17,000 clones, 65% to 90% seen once. Germline-derived CDR1 and CDR2 are LNHDA and SQIVND (reference sequence). V was pared by 3 bases and J by 5 bases, with 8 bases between. CDR3 length equals 13 residues. Sequenced here: CD4+ or CD8+ T cells sorted from blood, sampled in a trial of the OX40 agonist ivuxolimab. The chain employs TRBV19 and TRBJ2-4; D gene unclear. This TCR came from an adult with an advanced solid tumor such as melanoma, head and neck, liver or kidney cancer. This CDR3 reads CASSIHGENIQYF. The CDR3 nucleotides are TGTGCCAGTAGTATTCACGGAGAAAACATTCAGTACTTC.